One sample yielded the 12 T cell receptor beta chains listed below, sequenced in a study of blood T cell repertoires in COVID-19. Clones were sequenced by immunoSEQ multiplex PCR, and TCRdb holds only the in-frame ones, with some missing. The sample includes about 95,000 clones, around 90% of them seen just once. Material: peripheral blood. The receptors derive from a woman in her 70s with acute or convalescent COVID-19.

This clone was seen once. The chain joins TRBV23-1 to TRBJ2-7; 11 bases map to TRBD2. TRBV23-1 is an open reading frame whose function is uncertain. Germline trimming cut 2 bases from V and 7 bases from J; bases unmatched to any gene: 16. The CDR3 is made up of 18 amino acids. CDR3 in DNA: TGCGCCAGCAGTCAACTGAGGATTAGCGGGGGGGGATCGAGTGAGCAGTACGTC. Translating it yields CASSQLRISGGGSSEQYV.

The chain recombines TRBV6-5 with TRBJ2-5; possible D gene TRBD2, 5 bases. V dropped 6 bases and J dropped 5 bases, with 19 bases sitting between them. Germline V gene data show CDR1 as MNHEY and CDR2 as SVGAGI. There are 15 residues in the CDR3. The CDR3 DNA reads as TGTGCCAGCAGACTAGACATTTCTCCGGGGGAGACCCAGTACTTC. The encoded protein is CASRLDISPGETQYF.

The chain has TRBV14 and TRBJ2-5, with D perhaps TRBD1 (6 bases). CDR3 length: 14 amino acids. Trimming took off 0 bases at V and 5 bases at J, with 10 bases between the two ends. Germline assignment: CDR1 SGHDN and CDR2 FVKESK. In DNA form, the CDR3 reads TGTGCCAGCAGCCAAGAAGCTAGGGGGGAGACCCAGTACTTC. The encoded protein is CASSQEARGETQYF.

CDR3 coding DNA: TGTGCCAGCAGCAACCGACTACCGGCGAGCTCCTACGAGCAGTACGTC. Translated: CASSNRLPASSYEQYV. The chain joins TRBV21-1 to TRBJ2-7; TRBD2, the D gene given by the table, was not confirmed from the DNA. TRBV21-1 is marked as a pseudogene. The CDR3 runs 16 residues.

This chain's CDR3 is CASSPPTGQGQPQHF. In nucleotides, the CDR3 is TGTGCCAGCAGCCCTCCGACAGGGCAGGGGCAGCCCCAGCATTTT. The chain joins TRBV5-6 to TRBJ1-5; TRBD1 matches 7 bases. V dropped 4 bases and J dropped 7; count of bases not matched to a gene: 11. This CDR3 is 15 amino acids long. The germline CDR1 and CDR2 sequences are SGHDT and YYEEEE.

The rearrangement joins TRBV5-1 to TRBJ2-5; D remains ambiguous. Trimming removed 0 bases at V and 5 bases at J, with 23 bases between. Looked up from germline, CDR1 is SGHRS and CDR2 is YFSETQ. CDR3 length: 18 amino acids. The DNA for the CDR3 is TGCGCCAGCAGCTTGGCGCCGAGAACCCGGCGGAGTCCGGAGACCCAGTACTTC. Protein sequence: CASSLAPRTRRSPETQYF.

The chain is built from TRBV5-1 and TRBJ1-4; D is perhaps TRBD1 (6 bases). The CDR3 has 14 residues. Germline V gene data show CDR1 as SGHRS and CDR2 as YFSETQ. Trimming took 4 bases from V and 5 from J, leaving 12 bases between them. The CDR3 bases are TGCGCCAGCAGCCCGGACAGCCAGAATGAAAAACTGTTTTTT. Translating it yields CASSPDSQNEKLFF.

The rearrangement uses TRBV5-8 and TRBJ2-4; possibly TRBD1 for D (5 bases). CDR1 is SGHTS and CDR2 is YDEGEE in the germline V gene. Trimming removed 2 bases from V and 7 bases from J, with 16 bases in between. The CDR3 totals 15 residues. The CDR3 bases are TGTGCCAGCAGCTTAAGACAGATCGTTCGTAACATTCAGTACTTC. Amino acids: CASSLRQIVRNIQYF. The full variable domain, completed using reference TRBV5-8 and TRBJ2-4, is EAGVTQSPTHLIKTRGQQATLRCSPISGHTSVYWYQQALGLGLQFLLWYDEGEERNRGNFPPRFSGRQFPNYSSELNVNALELEDSALYLCASSLRQIVRNIQYFGAGTRLSVL.

This chain joins TRBV19 and TRBJ1-2; a possible D gene is TRBD1 (6 bases). The CDR3 is 16 residues long. V lost 4 bases and J 5 bases, leaving 20 bases between the germline ends. Germline CDR1 and CDR2: LNHDA and SQIVND (reference sequence). In DNA, the CDR3 is TGTGCCAGTAGTACTCTTCGGGACAATCTAGGGTATGGCTACACCTTC. It yields the protein CASSTLRDNLGYGYTF. The full variable domain, with the rest looked up from reference TRBV19 and TRBJ1-2, is DGGITQSPKYLFRKEGQNVTLSCEQNLNHDAMYWYRQDPGQGLRLIYYSQIVNDFQKGDIAEGYSVSREKKESFPLTVTSAQKNPTAFYLCASSTLRDNLGYGYTFGSGTRLTVV.

The genes are TRBV2 and TRBJ1-2; 9 bases are a match to TRBD1. The CDR3 sequence is 12 residues long. V shed 6 bases and J 5 bases; nucleotides not matched to a gene: 1. Germline V gene data show CDR1 as SNHLY and CDR2 as FYNNEI. CDR3 DNA: TGTGCCAGCAGCGGACAGGGGTATGGCTACACCTTC. Its translation: CASSGQGYGYTF.

J is TRBJ1-4 and V is TRBV24-1; D is undetermined. This CDR3 contains 17 residues. Germline V lookup: CDR1 KGHDR, CDR2 SFDVKD. V lost 3 bases, J lost 3 bases, and 16 bases lay in between. The CDR3 nucleotides are TGTGCCACCAGTGATCTATCGACGGCAGCGGCTAATGAAAAACTGTTTTTT. The encoded protein is CATSDLSTAAANEKLFF.

The CDR3 protein is CASSVGSGGLNEQFF. The CDR3 DNA reads TGCGCCAGCAGTGTTGGGAGCGGGGGGCTAAATGAGCAGTTCTTC. The rearrangement joins TRBV10-1 to TRBJ2-1, with TRBD2 matching 9 bases. Germline loops: CDR1 WNHNN, CDR2 SYGVQD (reference sequence). Trimming cost V 4 bases and J 7 bases; bases outside gene matches: 8. This CDR3 spans 15 amino acids.